This T cell receptor beta chain originates from a study of blood T cell repertoires in COVID-19. Whole-study context: Italy, Spain and the United States were the sources of the convalescent and acute COVID-19 samples.

Assay: immunoSEQ multiplex PCR; the TCRdb copy retains only in-frame clones and omits some. The top ten hold under 3.5% of the sample, which has 200,000 to 250,000 clones, 70% to 90% seen once. The CDR3 covers 13 residues. Trimming removed 5 bases from V and 8 bases from J; junction bases left unmatched: 7. Germline assignment: CDR1 SGHRS and CDR2 YFSETQ. This TCR derives from a man aged 45-65 years who had recovered from COVID-19. Sequenced sample: peripheral blood. The chain has TRBV5-1 and TRBJ2-1; 7 bases line up with TRBD1. The CDR3 sequence is CASSYDTGDEQFF. DNA for the CDR3: TGCGCCAGCAGTTATGATACAGGGGATGAGCAGTTCTTC.